This TCR beta chain was identified during a study of CD8 T cells in Susac syndrome. Roughly 0.45 to 1 ug RNA was reverse transcribed with random hexamers. Amplification of TCR beta CDR3 used immunoSEQ multiplex PCR across 54 Vbeta and 13 Jbeta. TCRdb processed the immunoSEQ multiplex PCR reads anew with MiXCR; each CDR3 protein has one entry. Of 140,000 or so distinct CDR3 sequences in the sample, about 95% were seen once. The CDR3 is 13 residues long. Germline V gene data show CDR1 as MDHEN and CDR2 as SYDVKM. Trimming pared 5 bases from V and 4 bases from J, leaving 11 bases between. TEMRA cells were FACS-enriched, unlike CD8+ and CD4+ T cells, which were negatively isolated.

The material sequenced was CD4+ T cells from PBMCs. V and J are TRBV28 and TRBJ1-2, with unresolved D. The sequence was collected from a human donor with multiple sclerosis. The CDR3 here is CASSRRSSYGYTF. The CDR3, as DNA: TGTGCCAGCAGTCGAAGATCGTCCTATGGCTACACCTTC.